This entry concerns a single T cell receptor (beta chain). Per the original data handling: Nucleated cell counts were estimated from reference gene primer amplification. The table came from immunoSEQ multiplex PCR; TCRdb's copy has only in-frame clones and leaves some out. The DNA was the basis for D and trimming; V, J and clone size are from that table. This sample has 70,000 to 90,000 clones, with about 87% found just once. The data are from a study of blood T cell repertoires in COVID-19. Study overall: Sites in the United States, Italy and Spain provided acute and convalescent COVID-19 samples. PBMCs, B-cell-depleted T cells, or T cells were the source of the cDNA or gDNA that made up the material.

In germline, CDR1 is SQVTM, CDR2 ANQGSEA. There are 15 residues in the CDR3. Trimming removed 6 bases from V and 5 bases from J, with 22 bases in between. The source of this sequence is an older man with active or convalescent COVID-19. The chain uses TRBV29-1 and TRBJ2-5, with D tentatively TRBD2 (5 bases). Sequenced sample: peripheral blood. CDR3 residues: CSVDPHGRPGETQYF. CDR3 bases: TGCAGCGTAGACCCCCACGGACGGCCGGGGGAGACCCAGTACTTC.